The sequence of this T cell receptor (beta chain) was determined in a study of siplizumab effects on memory and regulatory T cells (dated by TCRdb to about 2019). In the study overall: The study looked at the effect of siplizumab, an anti-CD2 antibody, on alloreactive T-cell subsets in allogeneic mixed lymphocyte reactions made from human PBMCs. The full study reports these points: A naive or memory phenotype could not be assigned to roughly 75-97% of proliferating CD4+ or CD8+ clones. In reactions with siplizumab, an average of approximately 69% of mappable alloreactive CD4+ clones were Treg-derived, compared with approximately 29% in control reactions. Siplizumab significantly lowered the cumulative frequency of alloreactive sequences that could be traced to unstimulated CD4+ memory T cells. Sequences below about 10^-5 frequency were poorly captured, so only a minor fraction of alloreactive clones could be mapped to unstimulated subsets. Compared with memory T cells, unstimulated naive T cells appeared more diverse, and naive cells seemed to make a substantial contribution to the alloresponse. The suppressive function of proliferating Tregs from siplizumab cultures was not functionally confirmed.

Regarding this clone: This receptor's antigen is unknown. No quality values exist for individual bases; no much larger clone is one base distant.

The library was made by the immunoSEQ multiplex PCR assay. Roughly 10^5 TCR templates per sample were assayed on the deep sequencing platform. Genomic DNA extracted from sorted T cells was used for TCRbeta CDR3 sequencing. The source study handled its data this way. The R programming language was used for the clonal analysis of the TCRbeta CDR3 data. Alloreactive CD4+ and CD8+ clones were defined by comparing unstimulated samples with post-reaction CFSE-low samples. Regulatory or non-regulatory origin of alloreactive CD4+ clones was assigned by matching sequences to the sorted unstimulated Treg and non-Treg repertoires. Held by TCRdb, this immuneACCESS table contains in-frame sequences only and omits some clones. Under half of the omission traces to an unresolved V gene where checked; the cause of the rest is unknown. That table supplies the V and J calls and clone size; D and trimming were determined from the DNA. Recorded for this sample are 99,000 or so clones; just over 90% of them occurred a single time. Around 0.3% of the sample lies in the top ten.

Based on the germline V gene, the CDR1 and CDR2 sequences are SQVTM and ANQGSEA. After removal of 5 bases from V and 2 bases from J, the junction retains 3 bases not matched to a gene. The CDR3 contains 12 residues, cysteine and phenylalanine counted. Only CDR3 DNA is held: 36 bases, read in frame from base 1. Sorted unstimulated T cells and proliferating T cells recovered from mixed lymphocyte reactions were subjected to TCRbeta CDR3 sequencing. Fresh whole blood from more than 9 HLA-typed healthy donors served as the source for isolating PBMCs. Sample: CD4+ T cells sorted from blood. The chain joins TRBV29-1 to TRBJ2-7, with TRBD1 identical over 7 junction bases. The sequence came from a human donor in good health. The encoded CDR3 is CSVTGTAYEQYF. The DNA sequence is TGCAGCGTTACCGGGACAGCCTACGAGCAGTACTTC.